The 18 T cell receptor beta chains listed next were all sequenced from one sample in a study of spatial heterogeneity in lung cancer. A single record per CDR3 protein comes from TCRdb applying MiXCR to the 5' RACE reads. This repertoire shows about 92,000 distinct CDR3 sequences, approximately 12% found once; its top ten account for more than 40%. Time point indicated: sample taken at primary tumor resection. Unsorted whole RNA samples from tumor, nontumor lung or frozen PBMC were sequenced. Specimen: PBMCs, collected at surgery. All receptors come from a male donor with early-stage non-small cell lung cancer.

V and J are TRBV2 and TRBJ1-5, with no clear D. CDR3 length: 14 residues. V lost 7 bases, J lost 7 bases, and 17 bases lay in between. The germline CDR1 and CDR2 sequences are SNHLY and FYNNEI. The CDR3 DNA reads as TGTGCCAGCAAAAACCGGGCCGCCGACCAGCCCCAGCATTTT. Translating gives CASKNRAADQPQHF.

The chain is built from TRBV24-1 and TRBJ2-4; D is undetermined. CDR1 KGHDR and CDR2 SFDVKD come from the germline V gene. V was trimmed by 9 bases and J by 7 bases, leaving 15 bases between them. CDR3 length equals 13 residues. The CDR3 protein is CATQDRQRNIQYF. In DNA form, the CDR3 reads TGTGCCACCCAGGATAGGCAGAGGAACATTCAGTACTTC.

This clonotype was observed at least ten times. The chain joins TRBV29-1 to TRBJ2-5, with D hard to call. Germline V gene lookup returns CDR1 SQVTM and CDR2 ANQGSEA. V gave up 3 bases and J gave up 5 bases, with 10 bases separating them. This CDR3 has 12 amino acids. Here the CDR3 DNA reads TGCAGCGTTGACCCAAACGGGGAGACCCAGTACTTC. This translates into CSVDPNGETQYF.

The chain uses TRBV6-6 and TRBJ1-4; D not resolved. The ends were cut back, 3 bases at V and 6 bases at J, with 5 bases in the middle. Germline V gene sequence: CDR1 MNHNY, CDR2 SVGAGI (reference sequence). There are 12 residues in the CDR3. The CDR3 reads CASSYAYEKLFF. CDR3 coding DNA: TGTGCCAGCAGTTATGCGTATGAAAAACTGTTTTTT.

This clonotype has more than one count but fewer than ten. CDR3 protein: CASSQGTGDTQYF. Written as DNA, the CDR3 is TGTGCCAGCAGTCAGGGCACCGGGGATACGCAGTATTTT. The rearrangement links TRBV28 to TRBJ2-3, with D perhaps TRBD1 (5 bases). Germline V gene sequence: CDR1 MDHEN, CDR2 SYDVKM. This CDR3 comprises 13 residues. V was cut by 5 bases and J by 6 bases, with 12 bases left in between.

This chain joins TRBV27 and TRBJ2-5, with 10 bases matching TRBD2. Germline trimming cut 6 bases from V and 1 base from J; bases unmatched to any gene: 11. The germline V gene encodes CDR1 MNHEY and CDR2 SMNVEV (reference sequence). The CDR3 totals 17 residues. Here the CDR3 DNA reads TGTGCCAGCAGCCCTGGGGGTAGCGGGAGGCCCCAAGAGACCCAGTACTTC. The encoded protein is CASSPGGSGRPQETQYF.

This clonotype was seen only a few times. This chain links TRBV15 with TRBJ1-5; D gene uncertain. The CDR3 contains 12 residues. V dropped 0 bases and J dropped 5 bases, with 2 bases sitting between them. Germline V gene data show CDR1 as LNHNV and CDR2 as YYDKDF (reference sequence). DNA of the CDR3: TGTGCCACCAGCAGAGATCATCAGCCCCAGCATTTT. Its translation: CATSRDHQPQHF. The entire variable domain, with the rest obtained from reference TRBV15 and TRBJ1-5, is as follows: DAMVIQNPRYQVTQFGKPVTLSCSQTLNHNVMYWYQQKSSQAPKLLFHYYDKDFNNEADTPDNFQSRRPNTSFCFLDIRSPGLGDTAMYLCATSRDHQPQHFGDGTRLSIL.

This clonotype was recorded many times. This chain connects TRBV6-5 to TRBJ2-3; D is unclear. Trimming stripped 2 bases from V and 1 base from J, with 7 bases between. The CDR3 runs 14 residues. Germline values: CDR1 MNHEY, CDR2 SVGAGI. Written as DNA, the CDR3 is TGTGCCAGCAGTTACCGTCGTGGCACAGATACGCAGTATTTT. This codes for CASSYRRGTDTQYF.

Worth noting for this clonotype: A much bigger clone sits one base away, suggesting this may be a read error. In DNA, the CDR3 is TGTGCCAGCAGTTCGATGACCGGGGAGCTGTTTTTT. This encodes CASSSMTGELFF. The V gene is TRBV27, the J gene TRBJ2-2; no reliable D call. Germline V CDR1 and CDR2: MNHEY, SMNVEV (reference sequence). The length of the CDR3 is 12 residues. Trimming removed 4 bases at V and 5 bases at J, with 5 bases between.

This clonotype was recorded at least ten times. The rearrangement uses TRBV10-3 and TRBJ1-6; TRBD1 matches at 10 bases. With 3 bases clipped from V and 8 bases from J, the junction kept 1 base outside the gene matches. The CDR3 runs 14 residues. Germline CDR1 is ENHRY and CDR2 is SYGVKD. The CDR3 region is CAISEGQGDSPLHF. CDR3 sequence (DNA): TGTGCCATCAGTGAAGGACAGGGGGATTCACCCCTCCACTTT.

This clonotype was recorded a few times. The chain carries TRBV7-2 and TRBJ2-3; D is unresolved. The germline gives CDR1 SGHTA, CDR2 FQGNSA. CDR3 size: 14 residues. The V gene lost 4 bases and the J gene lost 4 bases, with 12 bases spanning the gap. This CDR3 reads CASSSNRVADTQYF. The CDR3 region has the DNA TGTGCCAGCAGCTCCAATCGCGTAGCAGATACGCAGTATTTT.

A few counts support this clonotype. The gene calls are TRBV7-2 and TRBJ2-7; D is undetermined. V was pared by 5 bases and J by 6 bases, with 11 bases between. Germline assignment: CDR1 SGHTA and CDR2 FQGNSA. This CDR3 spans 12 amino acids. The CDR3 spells CASSPPDREQYF. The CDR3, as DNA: TGTGCCAGCAGCCCACCTGATCGCGAGCAGTACTTC.

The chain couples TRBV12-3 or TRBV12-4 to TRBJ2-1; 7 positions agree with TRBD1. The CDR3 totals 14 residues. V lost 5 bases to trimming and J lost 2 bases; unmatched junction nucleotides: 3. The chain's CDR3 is CASSPGQPYNEQFF. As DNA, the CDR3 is TGTGCCAGCAGTCCGGGACAGCCCTACAATGAGCAGTTCTTC.

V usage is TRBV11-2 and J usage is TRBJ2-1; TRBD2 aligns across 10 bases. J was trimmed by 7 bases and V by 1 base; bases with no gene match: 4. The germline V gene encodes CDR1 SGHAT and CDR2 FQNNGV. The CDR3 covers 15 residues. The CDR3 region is CASSLASGSRNEQFF. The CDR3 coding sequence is TGTGCCAGCAGCTTAGCTAGCGGGAGTAGGAATGAGCAGTTCTTC.

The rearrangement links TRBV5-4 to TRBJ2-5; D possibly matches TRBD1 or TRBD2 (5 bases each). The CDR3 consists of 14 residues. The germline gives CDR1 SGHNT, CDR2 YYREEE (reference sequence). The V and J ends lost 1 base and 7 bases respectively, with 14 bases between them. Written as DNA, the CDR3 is TGTGCCAGCAGCTTGCCCGGGGACGGCGTGACCCAGTACTTC. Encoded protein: CASSLPGDGVTQYF.

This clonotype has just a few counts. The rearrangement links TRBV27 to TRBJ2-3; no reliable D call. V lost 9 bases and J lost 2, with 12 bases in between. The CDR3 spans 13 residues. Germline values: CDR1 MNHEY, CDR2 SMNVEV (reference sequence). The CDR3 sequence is CARDEEVTDTQYF. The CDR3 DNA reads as TGTGCCAGAGACGAAGAGGTCACAGATACGCAGTATTTT.

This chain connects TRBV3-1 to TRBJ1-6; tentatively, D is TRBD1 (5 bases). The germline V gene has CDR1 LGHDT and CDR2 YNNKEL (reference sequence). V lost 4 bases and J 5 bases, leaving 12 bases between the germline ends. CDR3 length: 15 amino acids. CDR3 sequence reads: CASSLSGTDNSPLHF. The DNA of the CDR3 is TGTGCCAGCAGCCTGAGCGGGACGGATAATTCACCCCTCCACTTT. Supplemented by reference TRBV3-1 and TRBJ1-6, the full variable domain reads DTAVSQTPKYLVTQMGNDKSIKCEQNLGHDTMYWYKQDSKKFLKIMFSYNNKELIINETVPNRFSPKSPDKAHLNLHINSLELGDSAVYFCASSLSGTDNSPLHFGNGTRLTVT.

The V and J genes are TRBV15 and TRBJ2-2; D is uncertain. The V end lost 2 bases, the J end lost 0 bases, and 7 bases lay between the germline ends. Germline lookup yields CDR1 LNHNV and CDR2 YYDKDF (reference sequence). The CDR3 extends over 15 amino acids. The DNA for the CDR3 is TGTGCCACCAGCAGAAGTCTGGCGAACACCGGGGAGCTGTTTTTT. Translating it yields CATSRSLANTGELFF. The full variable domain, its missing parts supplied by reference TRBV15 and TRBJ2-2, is DAMVIQNPRYQVTQFGKPVTLSCSQTLNHNVMYWYQQKSSQAPKLLFHYYDKDFNNEADTPDNFQSRRPNTSFCFLDIRSPGLGDTAMYLCATSRSLANTGELFFGEGSRLTVL.